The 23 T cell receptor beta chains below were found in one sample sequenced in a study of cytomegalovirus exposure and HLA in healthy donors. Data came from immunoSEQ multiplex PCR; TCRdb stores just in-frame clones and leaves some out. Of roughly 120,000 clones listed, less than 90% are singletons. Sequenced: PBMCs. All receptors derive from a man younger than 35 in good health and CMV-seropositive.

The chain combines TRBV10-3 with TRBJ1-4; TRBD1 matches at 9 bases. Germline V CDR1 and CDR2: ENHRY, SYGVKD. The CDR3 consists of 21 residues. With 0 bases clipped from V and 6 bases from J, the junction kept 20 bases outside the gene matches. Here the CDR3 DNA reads TGTGCCATCAGTGAGTCTTATGCCGATCCGCCGGGACAGGGTTTTGATGAAAAACTGTTTTTT. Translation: CAISESYADPPGQGFDEKLFF.

The CDR3 sequence is CSAGTRTSGANVLTF. CDR3 DNA: TGCAGCGCCGGAACTAGGACCTCTGGGGCCAACGTCCTGACTTTC. This chain links TRBV29-1 with TRBJ2-6, with D possibly matching TRBD2 (5 bases). The germline V gene has CDR1 SQVTM and CDR2 ANQGSEA. The CDR3 has 15 residues. With 7 bases removed from V and 0 bases from J, the gap between germline ends came to 13 bases.

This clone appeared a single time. Written as DNA, the CDR3 is TGTGCCAGCAGTCCTGGAGGCAGCCCGGGTGGCTACACCTTC. It yields the protein CASSPGGSPGGYTF. The chain combines TRBV7-9 with TRBJ1-2; no clear D gene. With 6 bases removed from V and 7 bases from J, the gap between germline ends came to 18 bases. The CDR3 loop spans 14 amino acids. Germline V gene sequence: CDR1 SEHNR, CDR2 FQNEAQ (reference sequence). The variable domain in full, with the rest retrieved from reference TRBV7-9 and TRBJ1-2, is DTGVSQNPRHKITKRGQNVTFRCDPISEHNRLYWYRQTLGQGPEFLTYFQNEAQLEKSRLLSDRFSAERPKGSFSTLEIQRTEQGDSAMYLCASSPGGSPGGYTFGSGTRLTVV.

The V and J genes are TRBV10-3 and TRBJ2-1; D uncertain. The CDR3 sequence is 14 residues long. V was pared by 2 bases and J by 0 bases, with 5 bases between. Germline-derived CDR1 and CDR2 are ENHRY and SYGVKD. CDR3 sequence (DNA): TGTGCCATCAGTGAGGAGTTCTCCTACAATGAGCAGTTCTTC. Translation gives CAISEEFSYNEQFF.

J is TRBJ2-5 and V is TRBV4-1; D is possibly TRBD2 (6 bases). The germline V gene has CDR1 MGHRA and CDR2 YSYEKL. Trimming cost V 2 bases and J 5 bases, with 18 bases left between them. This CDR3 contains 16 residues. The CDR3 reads CASSQNRETTRETQYF. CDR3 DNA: TGCGCCAGCAGCCAAAATCGGGAAACGACTAGGGAGACCCAGTACTTC.

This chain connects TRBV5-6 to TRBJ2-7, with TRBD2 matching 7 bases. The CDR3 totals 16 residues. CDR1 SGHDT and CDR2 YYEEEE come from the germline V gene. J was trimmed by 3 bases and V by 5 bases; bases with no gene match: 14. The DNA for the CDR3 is TGTGCCAGCAGTACGATGGTTTGGGAGGGATTCTACGAGCAGTACTTC. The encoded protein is CASSTMVWEGFYEQYF.

CDR3 DNA: TGTGCCAGCAGTTACCGGGACACCTCTCAGGACGAGCAGTACTTC. Encoded protein: CASSYRDTSQDEQYF. The chain is built from TRBV6-5 and TRBJ2-7; a possible D gene is TRBD1 (6 bases). The CDR3 is 15 residues long. Germline V gives CDR1 MNHEY, CDR2 SVGAGI. Deletions cut 2 bases from V and 5 bases from J, with 16 bases between.

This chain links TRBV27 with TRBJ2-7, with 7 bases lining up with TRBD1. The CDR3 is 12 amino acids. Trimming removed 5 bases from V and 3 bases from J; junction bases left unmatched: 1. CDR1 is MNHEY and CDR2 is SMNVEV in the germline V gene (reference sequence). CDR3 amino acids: CASSGDSYEQYF. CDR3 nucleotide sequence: TGTGCCAGCAGTGGGGACAGCTACGAGCAGTACTTC.

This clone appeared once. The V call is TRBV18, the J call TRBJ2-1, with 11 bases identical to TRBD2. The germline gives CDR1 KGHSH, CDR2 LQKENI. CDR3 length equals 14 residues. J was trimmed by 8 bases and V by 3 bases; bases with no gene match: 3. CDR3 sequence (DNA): TGTGCCAGCTCACCCCTAGCGGGGGGCTATGAGCAGTTCTTC. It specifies CASSPLAGGYEQFF.

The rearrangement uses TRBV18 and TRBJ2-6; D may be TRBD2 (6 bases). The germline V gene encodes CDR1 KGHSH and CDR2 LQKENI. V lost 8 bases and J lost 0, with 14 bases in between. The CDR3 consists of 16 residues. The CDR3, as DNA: TGTGCCAGCCGCCGGGACGGGAGCTCTGGGGCCAACGTCCTGACTTTC. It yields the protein CASRRDGSSGANVLTF.

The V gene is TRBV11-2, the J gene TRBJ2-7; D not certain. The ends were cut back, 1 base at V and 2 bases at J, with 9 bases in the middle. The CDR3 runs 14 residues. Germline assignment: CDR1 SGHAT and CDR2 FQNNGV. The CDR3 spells CASSLGMSAYEQYF. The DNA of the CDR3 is TGTGCCAGCAGCTTAGGAATGAGCGCCTACGAGCAGTACTTC. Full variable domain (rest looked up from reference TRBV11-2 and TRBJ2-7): EAGVAQSPRYKIIEKRQSVAFWCNPISGHATLYWYQQILGQGPKLLIQFQNNGVVDDSQLPKDRFSAERLKGVDSTLKIQPAKLEDSAVYLCASSLGMSAYEQYFGPGTRLTVT.

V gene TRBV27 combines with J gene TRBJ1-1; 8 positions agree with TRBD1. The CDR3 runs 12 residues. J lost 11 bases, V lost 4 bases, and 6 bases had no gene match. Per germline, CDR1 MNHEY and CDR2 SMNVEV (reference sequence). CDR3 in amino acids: CASSSTGVSAFF. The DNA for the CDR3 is TGTGCCAGCAGTTCGACAGGGGTGTCTGCTTTCTTT.

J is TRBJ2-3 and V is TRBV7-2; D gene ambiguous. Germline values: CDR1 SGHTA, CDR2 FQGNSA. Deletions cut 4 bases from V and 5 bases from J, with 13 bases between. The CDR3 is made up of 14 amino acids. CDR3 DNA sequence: TGTGCCAGCAGCTATCAGGTAGTGGAAGATACGCAGTATTTT. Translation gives CASSYQVVEDTQYF.

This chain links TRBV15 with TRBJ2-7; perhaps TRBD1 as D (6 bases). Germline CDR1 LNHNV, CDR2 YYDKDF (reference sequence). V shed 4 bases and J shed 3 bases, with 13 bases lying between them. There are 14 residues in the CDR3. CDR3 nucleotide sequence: TGTGCCACCAGCACAGGGCAGGGGAACTACGAGCAGTACTTC. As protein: CATSTGQGNYEQYF.

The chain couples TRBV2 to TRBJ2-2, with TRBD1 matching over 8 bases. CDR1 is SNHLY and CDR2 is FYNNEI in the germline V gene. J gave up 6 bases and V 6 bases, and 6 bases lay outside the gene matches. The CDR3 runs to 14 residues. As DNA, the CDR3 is TGTGCCAGCAGGGACAGGGAATGGTCCGGGGAGCTGTTTTTT. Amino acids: CASRDREWSGELFF.

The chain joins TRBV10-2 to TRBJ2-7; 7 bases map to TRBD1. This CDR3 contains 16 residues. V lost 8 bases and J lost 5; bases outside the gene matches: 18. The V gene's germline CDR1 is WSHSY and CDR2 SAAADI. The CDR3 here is CASRTRPETGPHEQYF. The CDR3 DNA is TGCGCCAGCCGTACGCGGCCGGAGACAGGGCCCCACGAGCAGTACTTC.

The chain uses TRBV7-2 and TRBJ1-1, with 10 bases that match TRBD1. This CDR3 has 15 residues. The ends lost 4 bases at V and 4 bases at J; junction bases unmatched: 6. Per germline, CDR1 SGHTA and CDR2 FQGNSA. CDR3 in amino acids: CASSSRQGAATEAFF. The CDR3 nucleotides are TGTGCCAGCAGCTCACGACAGGGGGCGGCCACTGAAGCTTTCTTT.

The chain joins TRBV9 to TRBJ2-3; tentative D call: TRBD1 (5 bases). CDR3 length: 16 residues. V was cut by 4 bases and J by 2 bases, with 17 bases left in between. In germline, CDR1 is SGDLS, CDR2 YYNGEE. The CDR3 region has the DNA TGTGCCAGCAGCCGTGTCCCTCAGGGCTCCACAGATACGCAGTATTTT. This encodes CASSRVPQGSTDTQYF. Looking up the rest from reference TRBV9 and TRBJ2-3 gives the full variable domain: DSGVTQTPKHLITATGQRVTLRCSPRSGDLSVYWYQQSLDQGLQFLIQYYNGEERAKGNILERFSAQQFPDLHSELNLSSLELGDSALYFCASSRVPQGSTDTQYFGPGTRLTVL.

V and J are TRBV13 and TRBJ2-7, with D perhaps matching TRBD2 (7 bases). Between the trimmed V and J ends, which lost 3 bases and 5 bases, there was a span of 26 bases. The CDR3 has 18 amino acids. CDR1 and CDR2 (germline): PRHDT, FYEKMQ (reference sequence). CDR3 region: CASSFTFPTSGGRDEQYF. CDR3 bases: TGTGCCAGCAGCTTCACATTCCCAACCTCGGGGGGCCGGGACGAGCAGTACTTC. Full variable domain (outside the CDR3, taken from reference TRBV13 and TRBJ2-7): AAGVIQSPRHLIKEKRETATLKCYPIPRHDTVYWYQQGPGQDPQFLISFYEKMQSDKGSIPDRFSAQQFSDYHSELNMSSLELGDSALYFCASSFTFPTSGGRDEQYFGPGTRLTVT.

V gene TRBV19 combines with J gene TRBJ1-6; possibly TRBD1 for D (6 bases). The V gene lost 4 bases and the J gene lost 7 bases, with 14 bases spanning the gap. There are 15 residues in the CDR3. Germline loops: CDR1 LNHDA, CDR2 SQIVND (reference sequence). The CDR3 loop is CASSTAQGRNSPLHF. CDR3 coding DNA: TGTGCCAGTAGTACCGCACAGGGCAGGAATTCACCCCTCCACTTT. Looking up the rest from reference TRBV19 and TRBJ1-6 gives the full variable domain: DGGITQSPKYLFRKEGQNVTLSCEQNLNHDAMYWYRQDPGQGLRLIYYSQIVNDFQKGDIAEGYSVSREKKESFPLTVTSAQKNPTAFYLCASSTAQGRNSPLHFGNGTRLTVT.

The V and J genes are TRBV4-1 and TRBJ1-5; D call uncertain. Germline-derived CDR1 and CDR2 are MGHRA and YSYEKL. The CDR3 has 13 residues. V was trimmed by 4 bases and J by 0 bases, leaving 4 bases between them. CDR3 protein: CASSLNSNQPQHF. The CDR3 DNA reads TGCGCCAGCAGCCTAAATAGCAATCAGCCCCAGCATTTT.

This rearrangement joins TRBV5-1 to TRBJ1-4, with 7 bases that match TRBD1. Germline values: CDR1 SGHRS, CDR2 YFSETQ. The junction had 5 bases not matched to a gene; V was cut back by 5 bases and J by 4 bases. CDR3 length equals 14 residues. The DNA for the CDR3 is TGCGCCAGCAGGAAACAGGGGTTTAATGAAAAACTGTTTTTT. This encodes CASRKQGFNEKLFF.

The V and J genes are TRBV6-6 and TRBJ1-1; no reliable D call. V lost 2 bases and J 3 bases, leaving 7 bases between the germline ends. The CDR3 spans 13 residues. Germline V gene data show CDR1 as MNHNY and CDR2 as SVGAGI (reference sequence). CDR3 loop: CASSYEDYTEAFF. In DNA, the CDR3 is TGTGCCAGCAGTTACGAGGACTACACTGAAGCTTTCTTT.